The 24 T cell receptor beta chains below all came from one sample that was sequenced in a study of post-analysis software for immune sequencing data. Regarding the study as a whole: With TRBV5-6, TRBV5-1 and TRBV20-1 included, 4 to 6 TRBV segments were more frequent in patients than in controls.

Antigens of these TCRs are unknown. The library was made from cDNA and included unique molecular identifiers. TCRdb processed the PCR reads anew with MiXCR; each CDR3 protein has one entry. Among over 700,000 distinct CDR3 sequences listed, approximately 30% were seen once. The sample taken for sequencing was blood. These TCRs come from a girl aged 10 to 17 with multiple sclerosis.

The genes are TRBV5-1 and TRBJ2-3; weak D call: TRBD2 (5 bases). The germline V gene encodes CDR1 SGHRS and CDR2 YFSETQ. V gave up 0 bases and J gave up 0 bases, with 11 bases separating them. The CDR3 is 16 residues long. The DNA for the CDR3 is TGCGCCAGCAGCTTGGACCGCGGACTTAGCACAGATACGCAGTATTTT. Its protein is CASSLDRGLSTDTQYF.

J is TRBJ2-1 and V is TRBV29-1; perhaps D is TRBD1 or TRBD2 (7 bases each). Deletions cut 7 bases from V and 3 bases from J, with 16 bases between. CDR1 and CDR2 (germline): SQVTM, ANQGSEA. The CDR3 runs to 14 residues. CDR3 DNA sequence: TGCAGCGCCAAGGGCAGGGGGGGCTACAATGAGCAGTTCTTC. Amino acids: CSAKGRGGYNEQFF.

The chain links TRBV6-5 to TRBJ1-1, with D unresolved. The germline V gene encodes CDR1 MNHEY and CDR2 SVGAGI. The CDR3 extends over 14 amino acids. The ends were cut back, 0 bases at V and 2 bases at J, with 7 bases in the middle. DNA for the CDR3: TGTGCCAGCAGTTACTCGAGGGCAAACACTGAAGCTTTCTTT. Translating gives CASSYSRANTEAFF.

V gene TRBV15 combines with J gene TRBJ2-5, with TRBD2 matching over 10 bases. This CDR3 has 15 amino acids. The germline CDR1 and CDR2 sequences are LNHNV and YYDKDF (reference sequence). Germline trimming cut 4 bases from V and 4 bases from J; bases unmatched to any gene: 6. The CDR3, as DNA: TGTGCCACCAGCACTAGCGGGAGAGGGGGAGAGACCCAGTACTTC. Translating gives CATSTSGRGGETQYF.

CDR3: CASAVGRNEKLFF. As DNA, the CDR3 is TGTGCCAGCGCCGTGGGGCGGAATGAAAAACTGTTTTTT. The V gene is TRBV28, the J gene TRBJ1-4, with D perhaps matching TRBD1 (5 bases). Trimming removed 8 bases at V and 5 bases at J, with 12 bases between. CDR1 MDHEN and CDR2 SYDVKM come from the germline V gene. The CDR3 has 13 residues. The full variable domain, its missing parts supplied by reference TRBV28 and TRBJ1-4, is DVKVTQSSRYLVKRTGEKVFLECVQDMDHENMFWYRQDPGLGLRLIYFSYDVKMKEKGDIPEGYSVSREKKERFSLILESASTNQTSMYLCASAVGRNEKLFFGSGTQLSVL.

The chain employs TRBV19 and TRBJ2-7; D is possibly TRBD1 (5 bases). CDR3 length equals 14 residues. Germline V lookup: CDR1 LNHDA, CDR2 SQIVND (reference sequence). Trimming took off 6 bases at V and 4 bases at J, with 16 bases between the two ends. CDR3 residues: CASSNTGSLYEQYF. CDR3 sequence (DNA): TGTGCCAGTAGCAATACAGGTTCCCTTTACGAGCAGTACTTC.

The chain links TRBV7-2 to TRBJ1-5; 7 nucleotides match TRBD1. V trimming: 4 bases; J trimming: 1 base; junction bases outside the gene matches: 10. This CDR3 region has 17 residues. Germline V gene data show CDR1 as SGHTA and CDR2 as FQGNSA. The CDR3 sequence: CASSSGPQGGSNQPQHF. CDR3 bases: TGTGCCAGCAGCTCGGGGCCCCAGGGGGGGAGCAATCAGCCCCAGCATTTT.

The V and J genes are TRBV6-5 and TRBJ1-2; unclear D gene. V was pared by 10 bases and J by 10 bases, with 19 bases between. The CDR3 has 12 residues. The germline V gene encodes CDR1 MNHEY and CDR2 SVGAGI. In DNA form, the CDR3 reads TGTGCCACTGCCGGGCCCAGCGGTTCCTACACCTTC. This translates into CATAGPSGSYTF.

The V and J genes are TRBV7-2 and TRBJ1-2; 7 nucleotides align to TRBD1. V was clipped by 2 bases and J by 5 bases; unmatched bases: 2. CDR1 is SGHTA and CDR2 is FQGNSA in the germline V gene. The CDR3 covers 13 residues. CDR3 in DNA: TGTGCCAGCAGCTTACAGGGGGTATATGGCTACACCTTC. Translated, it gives CASSLQGVYGYTF.

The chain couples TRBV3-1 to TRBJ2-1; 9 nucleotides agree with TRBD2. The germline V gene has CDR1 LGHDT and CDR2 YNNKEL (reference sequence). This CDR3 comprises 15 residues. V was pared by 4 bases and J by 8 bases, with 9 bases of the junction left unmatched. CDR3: CASSPGTSNRDEQFF. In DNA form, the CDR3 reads TGTGCCAGCAGCCCCGGGACTAGCAATAGGGATGAGCAGTTCTTC.

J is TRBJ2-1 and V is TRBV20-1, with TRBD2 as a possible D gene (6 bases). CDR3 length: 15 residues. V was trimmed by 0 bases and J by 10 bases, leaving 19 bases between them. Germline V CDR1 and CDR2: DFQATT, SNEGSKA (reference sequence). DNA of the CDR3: TGCAGTGCTAGAGAGGTGACTAGGTCCGGTGGGGAGCAGTTCTTC. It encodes CSAREVTRSGGEQFF.

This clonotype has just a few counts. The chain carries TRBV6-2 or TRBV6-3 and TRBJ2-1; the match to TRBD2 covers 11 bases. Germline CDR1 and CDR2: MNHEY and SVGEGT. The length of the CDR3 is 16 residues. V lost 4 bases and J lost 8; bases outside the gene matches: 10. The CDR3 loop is CASSFPIAGGPDEQFF. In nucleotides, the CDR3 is TGTGCCAGCAGTTTCCCTATAGCGGGAGGGCCGGATGAGCAGTTCTTC.

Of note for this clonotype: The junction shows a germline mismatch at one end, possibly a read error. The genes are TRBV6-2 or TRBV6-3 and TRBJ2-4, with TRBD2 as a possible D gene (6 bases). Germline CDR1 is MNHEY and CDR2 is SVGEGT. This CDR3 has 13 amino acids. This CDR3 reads CTSNGGINGAQYF. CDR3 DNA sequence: TGTACCAGCAACGGCGGGATCAACGGGGCCCAGTACTTC.

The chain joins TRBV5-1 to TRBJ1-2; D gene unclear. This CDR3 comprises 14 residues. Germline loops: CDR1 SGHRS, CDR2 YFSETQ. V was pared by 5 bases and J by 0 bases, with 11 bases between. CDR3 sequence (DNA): TGCGCCAGCAGAGGCAGCCGAGCTAACTATGGCTACACCTTC. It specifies CASRGSRANYGYTF.

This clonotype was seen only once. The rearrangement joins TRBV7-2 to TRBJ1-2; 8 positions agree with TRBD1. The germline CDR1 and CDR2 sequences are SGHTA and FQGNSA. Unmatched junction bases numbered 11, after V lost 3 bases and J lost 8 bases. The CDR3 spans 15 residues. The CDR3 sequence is CASSFDGKGTGGYTF. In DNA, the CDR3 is TGTGCCAGCAGCTTTGATGGGAAGGGGACAGGAGGCTACACCTTC. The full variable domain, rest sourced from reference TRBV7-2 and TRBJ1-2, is GAGVSQSPSNKVTEKGKDVELRCDPISGHTALYWYRQSLGQGLEFLIYFQGNSAPDKSGLPSDRFSAERTGGSVSTLTIQRTQQEDSAVYLCASSFDGKGTGGYTFGSGTRLTVV.

The CDR3 here is CATLAGETLSYEQYF. The DNA of the CDR3 is TGTGCCACCCTAGCGGGAGAAACCCTTAGCTACGAGCAGTACTTC. V gene TRBV10-3 combines with J gene TRBJ2-7; 10 bases agree with TRBD2. V dropped 10 bases and J dropped 3; count of bases not matched to a gene: 12. The CDR3 sequence is 15 residues long. CDR1 and CDR2 from the germline V gene are ENHRY and SYGVKD.

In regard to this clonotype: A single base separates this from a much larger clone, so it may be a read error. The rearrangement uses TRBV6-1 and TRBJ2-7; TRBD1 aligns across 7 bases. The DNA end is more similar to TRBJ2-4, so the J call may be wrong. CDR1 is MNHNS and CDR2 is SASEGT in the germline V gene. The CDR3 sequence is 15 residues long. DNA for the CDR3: TGTACCAGCAGTCACGAACCGACAGGGATGAACATTCAGTACTTC. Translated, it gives CTSSHEPTGMNIQYF.

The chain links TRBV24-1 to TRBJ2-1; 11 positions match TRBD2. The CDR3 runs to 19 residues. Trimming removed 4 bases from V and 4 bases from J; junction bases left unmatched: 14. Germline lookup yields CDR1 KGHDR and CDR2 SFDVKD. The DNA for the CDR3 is TGTGCCACCAGTGACCGAGGGCGCCTAGCGGGAGGTGCTTACAATGAGCAGTTCTTC. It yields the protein CATSDRGRLAGGAYNEQFF.

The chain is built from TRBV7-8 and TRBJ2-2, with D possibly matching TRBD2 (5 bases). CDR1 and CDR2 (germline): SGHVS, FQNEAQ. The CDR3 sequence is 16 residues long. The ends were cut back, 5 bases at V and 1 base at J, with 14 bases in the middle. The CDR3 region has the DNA TGTGCCAGCAGCCCTCCCGGAGGCCAGAACACCGGGGAGCTGTTTTTT. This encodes CASSPPGGQNTGELFF.

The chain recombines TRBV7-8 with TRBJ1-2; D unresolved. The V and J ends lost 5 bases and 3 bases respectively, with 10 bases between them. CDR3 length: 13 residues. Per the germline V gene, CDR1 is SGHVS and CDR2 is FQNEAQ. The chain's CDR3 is CASSARRDYGYTF. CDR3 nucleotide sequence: TGTGCCAGCAGCGCCCGTAGGGACTATGGCTACACCTTC.

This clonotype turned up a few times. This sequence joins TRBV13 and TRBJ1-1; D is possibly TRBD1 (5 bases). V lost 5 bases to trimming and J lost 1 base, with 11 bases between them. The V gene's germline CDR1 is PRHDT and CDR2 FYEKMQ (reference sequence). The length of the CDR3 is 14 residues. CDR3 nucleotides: TGTGCCAGCAGCCGGGGACGGACGAACACTGAAGCTTTCTTT. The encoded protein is CASSRGRTNTEAFF.

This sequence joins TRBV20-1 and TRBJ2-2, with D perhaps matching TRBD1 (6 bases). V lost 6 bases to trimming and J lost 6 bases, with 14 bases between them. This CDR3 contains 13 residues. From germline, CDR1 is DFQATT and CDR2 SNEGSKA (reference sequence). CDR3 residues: CSATGQLAGELFF. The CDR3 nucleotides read TGCAGTGCCACGGGACAATTGGCCGGGGAGCTGTTTTTT.

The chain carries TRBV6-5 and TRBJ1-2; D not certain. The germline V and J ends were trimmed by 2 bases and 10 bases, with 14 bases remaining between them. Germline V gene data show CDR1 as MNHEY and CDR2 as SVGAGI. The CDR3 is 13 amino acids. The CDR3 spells CASSYLRLGDYTF. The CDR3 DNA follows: TGTGCCAGCAGTTACCTAAGACTTGGAGACTACACCTTC.

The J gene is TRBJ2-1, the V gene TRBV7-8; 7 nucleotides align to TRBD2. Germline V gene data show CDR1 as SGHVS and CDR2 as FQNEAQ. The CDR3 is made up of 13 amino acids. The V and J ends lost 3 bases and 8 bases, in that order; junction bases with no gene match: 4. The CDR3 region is CASSLVREYEQFF. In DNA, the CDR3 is TGTGCCAGCAGCTTGGTGCGGGAGTATGAGCAGTTCTTC.